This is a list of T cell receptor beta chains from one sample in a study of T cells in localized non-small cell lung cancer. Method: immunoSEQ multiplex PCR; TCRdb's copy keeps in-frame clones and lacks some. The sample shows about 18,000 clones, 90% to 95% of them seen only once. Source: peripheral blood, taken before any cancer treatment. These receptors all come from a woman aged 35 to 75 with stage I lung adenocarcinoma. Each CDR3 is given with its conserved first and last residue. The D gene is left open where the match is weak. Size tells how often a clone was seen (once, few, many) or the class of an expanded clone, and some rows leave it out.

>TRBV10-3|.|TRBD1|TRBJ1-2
CAISTGGANYGYTF
TGTGCCATCAGTACAGGGGGGGCTAACTATGGCTACACCTTC
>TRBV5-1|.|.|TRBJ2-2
CASSQDTTGELFF
TGCGCCAGCAGCCAAGACACCACCGGGGAGCTGTTTTTT
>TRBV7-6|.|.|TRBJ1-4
CASSLTSTNEKLFF
TGTGCCAGCAGCTTAACTTCAACTAATGAAAAACTGTTTTTT
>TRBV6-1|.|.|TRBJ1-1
CASSESSLGTEAFF
TGTGCCAGCAGTGAATCATCCTTGGGGACTGAAGCTTTCTTT
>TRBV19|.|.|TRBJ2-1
CASSISAASYNEQFF
TGTGCCAGTAGTATATCGGCGGCCTCCTACAATGAGCAGTTCTTC
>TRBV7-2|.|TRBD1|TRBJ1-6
CASSLGGQGWNSPLHF
TGTGCCAGCAGCTTAGGGGGACAGGGCTGGAATTCACCCCTCCACTTT
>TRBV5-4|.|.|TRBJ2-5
CASSERAGRQETQYF
TGTGCCAGCAGCGAGCGGGCAGGGAGGCAAGAGACCCAGTACTTC
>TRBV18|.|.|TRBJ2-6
CASSPGSSSGANVLTF
TGTGCCAGCTCACCAGGCAGCTCCTCTGGGGCCAACGTCCTGACTTTC
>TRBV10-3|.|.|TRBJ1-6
CAISDGLNNSPLHF
TGTGCCATCAGTGACGGCCTCAATAATTCACCCCTCCACTTT
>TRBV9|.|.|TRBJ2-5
CASSVGREETQYF
TGTGCCAGCAGCGTAGGTAGGGAGGAGACCCAGTACTTC
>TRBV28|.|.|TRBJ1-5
CASSLPYQPQHF
TGTGCCAGCAGTTTACCATATCAGCCCCAGCATTTT
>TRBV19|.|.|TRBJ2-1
CASSISGRNEQFF
TGTGCCAGTAGTATTTCGGGGCGCAATGAGCAGTTCTTC
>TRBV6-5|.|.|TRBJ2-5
CASSRGLSQETQYF
TGTGCCAGCAGCAGGGGACTAAGCCAAGAGACCCAGTACTTC
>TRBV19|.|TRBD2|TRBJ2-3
CASSIDSELAGGLPSTDTQYF
TGTGCCAGTAGTATAGATTCGGAACTAGCGGGGGGTTTGCCTAGCACAGATACGCAGTATTTT
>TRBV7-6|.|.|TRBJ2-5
CASSLGGARETQYF
TGTGCCAGCAGCTTGGGGGGGGCGCGGGAGACCCAGTACTTC
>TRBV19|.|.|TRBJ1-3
CASSARRISGNTIYF
TGTGCCAGTAGTGCTCGCAGGATTTCTGGAAACACCATATATTTT
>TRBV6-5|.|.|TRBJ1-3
CASSLQAPRTGNTIYF
TGTGCCAGCAGTTTACAGGCACCGAGGACTGGAAACACCATATATTTT
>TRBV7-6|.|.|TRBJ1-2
CASSPVTVRANYGYTF
TGTGCCAGCAGCCCGGTGACAGTCCGAGCTAACTATGGCTACACCTTC
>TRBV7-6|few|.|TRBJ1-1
CASSLAAGGRAFF
TGTGCCAGCAGCTTAGCGGCGGGAGGCAGGGCTTTCTTT
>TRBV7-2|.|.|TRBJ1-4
CASSLATNAPVEKLFF
TGTGCCAGCAGCTTAGCAACAAATGCCCCCGTGGAAAAACTGTTTTTT
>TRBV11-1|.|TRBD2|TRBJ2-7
CASRGGSYEQYF
TGTGCCTCCCGGGGGGGCTCCTACGAGCAGTACTTC
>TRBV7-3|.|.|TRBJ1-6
CASSLRAGYNSPLHF
TGTGCCAGCAGCTTAAGGGCGGGCTATAATTCACCCCTCCACTTT
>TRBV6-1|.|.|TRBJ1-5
CASSEGLRPQHF
TGTGCCAGCAGTGAAGGACTTCGGCCCCAGCATTTT
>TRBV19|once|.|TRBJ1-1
CASSISVWTPEAFF
TGTGCCAGTAGTATATCCGTGTGGACCCCTGAAGCTTTCTTT
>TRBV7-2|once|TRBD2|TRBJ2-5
CASSPPGGREETQYF
TGTGCCAGCAGCCCCCCCGGGGGGAGAGAAGAGACCCAGTACTTC
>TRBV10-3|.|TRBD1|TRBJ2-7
CAINGQGTYEQYF
TGTGCCATCAACGGACAGGGAACCTACGAGCAGTACTTC
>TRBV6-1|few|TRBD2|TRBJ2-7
CASSEGGGPSYEQYF
TGTGCCAGCAGTGAAGGGGGGGGACCCTCCTACGAGCAGTACTTC
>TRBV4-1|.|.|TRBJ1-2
CASSQVDYGYTF
TGCGCCAGCAGCCAGGTCGACTATGGCTACACCTTC
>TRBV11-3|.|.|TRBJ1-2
CASSPQVDSDGYTF
TGTGCCAGCAGCCCTCAGGTTGACAGTGATGGCTACACCTTC
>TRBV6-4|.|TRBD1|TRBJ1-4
CASSDSSGGTGAEKLFF
TGTGCCAGCAGTGACTCGAGTGGCGGGACAGGGGCTGAAAAACTGTTTTTT
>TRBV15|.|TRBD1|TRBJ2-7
CATSRDWGTDSYEQYF
TGTGCCACCAGCAGAGATTGGGGGACAGACTCCTACGAGCAGTACTTC
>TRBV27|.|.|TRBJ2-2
CASSLDWNTGELFF
TGTGCCAGCAGTTTAGACTGGAACACCGGGGAGCTGTTTTTT
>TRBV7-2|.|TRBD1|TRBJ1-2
CASSSGTGGYDYGYTF
TGTGCCAGTTCTTCCGGGACAGGGGGATATGACTATGGCTACACCTTC
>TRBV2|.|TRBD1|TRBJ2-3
CASSGTGGTDTQYF
TGTGCCAGCAGTGGTACAGGGGGCACAGATACGCAGTATTTT
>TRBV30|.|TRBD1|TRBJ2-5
CAWSAGQKYQETQYF
TGTGCCTGGAGTGCGGGACAGAAGTACCAAGAGACCCAGTACTTC
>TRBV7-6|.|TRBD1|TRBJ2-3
CASSSGQGTDTQYF
TGTGCCAGCAGCTCAGGACAGGGCACAGATACGCAGTATTTT
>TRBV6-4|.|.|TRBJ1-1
CASSEAGEGTTEAFF
TGTGCCAGCAGTGAAGCAGGGGAAGGAACAACTGAAGCTTTCTTT
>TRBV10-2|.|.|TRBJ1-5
CASRSQDDWDQPQHF
TGCGCCAGCAGATCTCAGGACGACTGGGATCAGCCCCAGCATTTT
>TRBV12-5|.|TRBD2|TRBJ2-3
CASGGGLAGTDTQYF
TGTGCTAGTGGCGGGGGACTAGCTGGCACAGATACGCAGTATTTT
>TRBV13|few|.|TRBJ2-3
CASSLGGGGPTDTQYF
TGTGCCAGCAGCTTAGGTGGGGGGGGGCCCACAGATACGCAGTATTTT
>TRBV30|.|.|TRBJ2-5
CAWSEVAVETQYF
TGTGCCTGGAGTGAGGTAGCAGTGGAGACCCAGTACTTC
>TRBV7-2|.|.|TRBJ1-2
CASSLETTHFGYTF
TGTGCCAGCAGCTTAGAGACGACCCATTTTGGCTACACCTTC
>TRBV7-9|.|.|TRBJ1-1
CASQGGDTEAFF
TGTGCCAGCCAGGGTGGGGACACTGAAGCTTTCTTT
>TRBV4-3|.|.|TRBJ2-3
CASSLGGGGTDTQYF
TGCGCCAGCAGCTTGGGTGGGGGCGGAACAGATACGCAGTATTTT
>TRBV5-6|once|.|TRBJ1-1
CASSSLTELNTEAFF
TGTGCCAGCAGCTCCCTGACAGAGTTGAACACTGAAGCTTTCTTT
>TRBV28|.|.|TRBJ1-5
CASSWTGNQPQHF
TGTGCCAGCAGTTGGACGGGCAATCAGCCCCAGCATTTT
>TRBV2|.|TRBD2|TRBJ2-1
CASSEIRFGGGYLVNEQFF
TGTGCCAGCAGTGAAATACGATTCGGGGGGGGATATTTAGTGAATGAGCAGTTCTTC
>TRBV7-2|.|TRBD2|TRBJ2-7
CASSLATSGSVYEQYF
TGTGCCAGCAGCTTAGCTACTAGCGGGAGTGTCTACGAGCAGTACTTC
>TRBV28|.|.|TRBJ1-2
CASMGIYGYTF
TGTGCCAGCATGGGAATCTATGGCTACACCTTC
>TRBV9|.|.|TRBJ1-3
CASSAITGLGNTIYF
TGTGCCAGCAGCGCGATTACAGGATTAGGAAACACCATATATTTT
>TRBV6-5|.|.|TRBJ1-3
CASSYSQNRGDTIYF
TGTGCCAGCAGTTACTCGCAGAACCGGGGGGACACCATATATTTT
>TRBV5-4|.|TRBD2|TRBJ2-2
CASSFRGSSTGELFF
TGTGCCAGCAGCTTTCGCGGGAGTAGTACCGGGGAGCTGTTTTTT
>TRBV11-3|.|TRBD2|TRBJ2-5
CASSPGLAGQETQYF
TGTGCCAGCAGCCCTGGACTAGCGGGGCAAGAGACCCAGTACTTC
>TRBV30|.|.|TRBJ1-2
CAWSSSGPGTF
TGTGCCTGGAGTTCCTCAGGTCCGGGCACCTTC